This T cell receptor (beta chain) was identified during a study of cytomegalovirus exposure and HLA in healthy donors. Study results and caveats: As a later analysis showed, a missense DCLRE1C variant was linked to trimming of TCR beta V- and J-genes. Researchers reported in a later analysis that common viral pathogens appeared linked to several top clusters. Equally common other TCR beta chains were less clonally expanded than HLA-associated ones, a later analysis found. Specificity for CMV antigens was confirmed in vitro for a few of the CMV-associated chains.

A word on this clone: Its specificity is unknown.

The PCR employed 60 Vbeta primers together with 13 Jbeta primers. Clones were read by immunoSEQ multiplex PCR, and TCRdb kept only the in-frame ones, dropping some. This sample yields some 150,000 clones, of which less than 85% are seen a single time; about 7.1% belongs to the top ten. The receptor comes from a woman in her fifties or sixties in good health and CMV-seropositive. The sample was PBMCs.

CDR3 residues: CASSYDSSEQYF. CDR3 coding DNA: TGTGCCAGCAGTTACGACAGCTCCGAGCAGTACTTC. The V and J genes are TRBV6-6 and TRBJ2-7, with D maybe TRBD1 (5 bases). CDR3 length equals 12 residues. CDR1 and CDR2 (germline): MNHNY, SVGAGI (reference sequence). V lost 2 bases, J lost 6 bases, and 8 bases lay in between.